This T cell receptor beta chain was sequenced during a study of OX40 agonist ivuxolimab in advanced cancers. The CDR3 has 16 residues. Germline CDR1 MGHRA, CDR2 YSYEKL. V shed 1 base and J shed 2 bases, with 13 bases lying between them. Autoimmune disease history or systemic immunosuppression excluded patients. Generated by immunoSEQ multiplex PCR, the TCRdb table keeps only in-frame clones and is missing some. The repertoire holds approximately 72,000 clones, with approximately 82% as singletons. Sequencing was performed on CD4+ or CD8+ T cells sorted from blood, taken in a trial of the OX40 agonist ivuxolimab. V is TRBV4-1 and J is TRBJ2-3; D is unclear. The TCR was taken from an adult with an advanced solid tumor such as melanoma, head and neck, liver or kidney cancer. The CDR3 region has the DNA TGCGCCAGCAGCCAAGTACCTTTAGCCCTCACAGATACGCAGTATTTT. Translation gives CASSQVPLALTDTQYF.